These 9 T cell receptor beta chains originate from one sample sequenced in a study of cytomegalovirus exposure and HLA in healthy donors (dated by TCRdb to about 2017). Receptors were amplified or captured by the immunoSEQ multiplex PCR assay. What TCRdb holds here is the immuneACCESS table cut down to in-frame rearrangements. Part of the clones is not present; checked against another copy, under half of the missing clones reflect an unresolved V gene, and the others are unexplained. The sample table holds 250,000 or so clones, of which around 89% were seen once. The biggest ten clones account for 0.37% of the sample. Input material: PBMCs. The source is a woman under 30 in good health and CMV-seronegative.

In regard to this clone: The germline gene is not matched at one end of the junction; a read error may be the cause. This chain connects TRBV5-6 to TRBJ2-7; possibly TRBD2 for D (6 bases). Germline V gives CDR1 SGHDT, CDR2 YYEEEE. The CDR3 consists of 14 residues. This CDR3 reads CASILDGSSYEQYF. The DNA of the CDR3 is TGTGCCAGCATCTTGGACGGGAGCTCCTACGAGCAGTACTTC.

This clone was found once. The chain couples TRBV7-9 to TRBJ2-1, with 15 bases matching TRBD2. Germline V gene lookup returns CDR1 SEHNR and CDR2 FQNEAQ (reference sequence). V was clipped by 7 bases and J by 11 bases; unmatched bases: 9. The CDR3 consists of 15 residues. The CDR3 coding sequence is TGTGCCAGCAACTCCCGGACTAGCGGGGGGGCCAAGCAGTTCTTC. Translated: CASNSRTSGGAKQFF.

DNA for the CDR3: TGTGCCAGCAGCCAACTACCGGGACAGGGGTCCAATGAGCAGTTCTTC. Its translation: CASSQLPGQGSNEQFF. The rearrangement joins TRBV14 to TRBJ2-1; 10 nucleotides match TRBD1. V lost 2 bases and J lost 6; bases outside the gene matches: 7. Germline loops: CDR1 SGHDN, CDR2 FVKESK. The CDR3 has 16 amino acids.

This rearrangement joins TRBV4-3 to TRBJ1-1, with 8 bases matching TRBD1. The germline CDR1 and CDR2 sequences are LGHNA and YSLEER. The CDR3 is 18 amino acids. J lost 0 bases, V lost 0 bases, and 9 bases had no gene match. The CDR3 coding sequence is TGCGCCAGCAGCCAAGAAACCCCGACAGGGGCGATGAACACTGAAGCTTTCTTT. Encoded protein: CASSQETPTGAMNTEAFF.

V is TRBV6-1 and J is TRBJ1-2; 9 bases fit TRBD1. The CDR3 has 15 residues. Looked up from germline, CDR1 is MNHNS and CDR2 is SASEGT. V dropped 5 bases and J dropped 3; count of bases not matched to a gene: 7. The CDR3 sequence is CASSTRTGVDYGYTF. The CDR3 DNA reads TGTGCCAGCAGTACCCGGACAGGGGTGGACTATGGCTACACCTTC.

The chain joins TRBV9 to TRBJ2-6, with D perhaps matching TRBD1 (6 bases). V lost 4 bases and J lost 0, with 14 bases in between. CDR1 and CDR2 (germline): SGDLS, YYNGEE. This CDR3 has 17 amino acids. The CDR3, as DNA: TGTGCCAGCAGCCTGGACAGTCCCTACTCTGGGGCCAACGTCCTGACTTTC. It translates to CASSLDSPYSGANVLTF.

V and J are TRBV6-5 and TRBJ1-3; 7 nucleotides align to TRBD1. With V trimmed by 6 bases and J by 1 base, 3 bases remained unmatched. CDR3 length: 14 amino acids. The V gene's germline CDR1 is MNHEY and CDR2 SVGAGI. The CDR3 DNA follows: TGTGCCAGCAGACCAGGGGGTTCTGGAAACACCATATATTTT. Translating it yields CASRPGGSGNTIYF.

J is TRBJ2-3 and V is TRBV4-1; TRBD1 matches 11 bases. The CDR3 is 15 residues long. Germline loops: CDR1 MGHRA, CDR2 YSYEKL. V shed 5 bases, J shed 6 bases, and the junction held 7 bases outside the gene matches. The CDR3 sequence: CASSFRDRGEDTQYF. In DNA, the CDR3 is TGCGCCAGCAGCTTCCGGGACAGGGGGGAGGATACGCAGTATTTT.

The V gene is TRBV7-8, the J gene TRBJ2-1; 8 bases are a match to TRBD1. Germline values: CDR1 SGHVS, CDR2 FQNEAQ. This CDR3 is built from 14 residues. J lost 5 bases, V lost 1 base, and 1 base had no gene match. CDR3 in DNA: TGTGCCAGCAGCTTAGTCAGGGGGCACAATGAGCAGTTCTTC. This translates into CASSLVRGHNEQFF.